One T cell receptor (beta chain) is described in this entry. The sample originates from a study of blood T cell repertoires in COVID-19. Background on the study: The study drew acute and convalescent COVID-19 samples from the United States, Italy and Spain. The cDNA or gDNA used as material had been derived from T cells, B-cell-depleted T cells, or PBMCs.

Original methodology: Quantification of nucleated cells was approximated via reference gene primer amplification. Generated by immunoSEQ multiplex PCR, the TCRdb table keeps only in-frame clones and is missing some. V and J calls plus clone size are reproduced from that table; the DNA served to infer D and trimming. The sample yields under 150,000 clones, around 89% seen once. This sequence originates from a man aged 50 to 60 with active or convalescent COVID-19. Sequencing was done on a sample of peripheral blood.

The CDR3 region has the DNA TGCGCCAGCAGCTTGGTTAGCGGGAGCTCCTACGAGCAGTACTTC. It specifies CASSLVSGSSYEQYF. V usage is TRBV5-1 and J usage is TRBJ2-7; TRBD2 matches 9 bases. V lost 0 bases to trimming and J lost 0 bases; unmatched junction nucleotides: 1. CDR1 is SGHRS and CDR2 is YFSETQ in the germline V gene. This CDR3 comprises 15 residues. The complete variable domain, with remaining parts taken from reference TRBV5-1 and TRBJ2-7, reads KAGVTQTPRYLIKTRGQQVTLSCSPISGHRSVSWYQQTPGQGLQFLFEYFSETQRNKGNFPGRFSGRQFSNSRSEMNVSTLELGDSALYLCASSLVSGSSYEQYFGPGTRLTVT.